This T cell receptor beta chain was observed in a study (dated by TCRdb to about 2015). In the study overall: The study set out to test whether tumor-infiltrating Tregs in breast cancer get recruited from blood Tregs or are instead converted in situ from other CD4+ T cell subsets. General conclusions and limits of the study: Tumor memory CD4+ T cell TCR gene usage was found to cluster with blood and lymph node memory CD4+ cells and with lymph node naive CD4+ cells. The greatest overlap of tumor-infiltrating Treg TCR alpha and beta sequences was with tumor naive CD4+ T cells, followed next by blood naive CD4+ T cells. Validation in the larger cohort was restricted to a single TCR beta V-J rearrangement rather than whole repertoires.

The CDR3 has 14 amino acids, counting the end cysteine and phenylalanine. Of all the DNA, just the CDR3 is kept, 42 bases in frame from base 1. CDR1 KGHSH and CDR2 LQKENI are derived from the germline V gene. Naive CD4+ T cells were purified with the Miltenyi Naive CD4+ T Cell Isolation kit, with Tregs depleted using CD25 microbeads. Tregs, naive and memory CD4+ T cells from tumor, blood and ipsilateral draining lymph nodes of about 5 breast cancer patients underwent full-length TCR alpha and beta sequencing. Tumor tissue and lymph nodes from ipsilateral axillary dissection were perfused with PBS, minced and digested with collagenase I and hyaluronidase. Mononuclear cells from lymph nodes or 50 ml of peripheral blood were isolated by Ficoll density gradient centrifugation. A purity exceeding 90% was confirmed by FACS for the sorted cell populations. Full-length TCR variable regions were amplified by 5' RACE PCR using constant-region reverse primers, and then by semi-nested PCR using Nested Universal Primer A. Using the ReliaPrep RNA Cell Miniprep System, total RNA was extracted, and the SMARTer RACE 5'/3' Kit was then used to reverse transcribe the RNA into 5'RACE-ready cDNA. Full-length TCR alpha and beta libraries were barcoded with multiplex adaptors and sequenced on an Illumina MiSeq. Per the original workflow: Sequencing data were pooled across the five patients for each of nine subset-tissue groups and compared by unsupervised clustering of TCR gene usage. Repertoire similarity was calculated with the Morisita-Horn index, weighting shared sequences by their contribution to each repertoire. Through fastp at Q25 and MiXCR, TCRdb rebuilt clones from the public reads, retaining in-frame beta chains. Entries that share a CDR3 protein sequence are merged under the most common genes and DNA. It is TCRdb's table, rather than the study itself, that gives the V and J calls and clone size. Present in this sample are approximately 37,000 distinct CDR3 sequences, 15% to 20% of which were seen just once. Jointly, the top ten make up 2.5% to 3% of the sample.

A note on this clonotype: Its antigen specificity is not known. An end of the junction differs from the germline gene, which may be a read error.

The sequence was obtained from a female donor with breast cancer. Source material: naive CD4+ T cells sorted from a lymph node. According to the study, the label for this sample's cell subset or site signals: naive CD4+ T cells, CD4+CD45RA+CD25-. The sequence is built from TRBV18 and TRBJ1-5; TRBD1 lines up with 8 middle nucleotides. The DNA reads TGTGCCAGCTCACCGGCGCCAGGGGGCGGTTTTTTGGATTTT. Its coded protein is CASSPAPGGGFLDF.